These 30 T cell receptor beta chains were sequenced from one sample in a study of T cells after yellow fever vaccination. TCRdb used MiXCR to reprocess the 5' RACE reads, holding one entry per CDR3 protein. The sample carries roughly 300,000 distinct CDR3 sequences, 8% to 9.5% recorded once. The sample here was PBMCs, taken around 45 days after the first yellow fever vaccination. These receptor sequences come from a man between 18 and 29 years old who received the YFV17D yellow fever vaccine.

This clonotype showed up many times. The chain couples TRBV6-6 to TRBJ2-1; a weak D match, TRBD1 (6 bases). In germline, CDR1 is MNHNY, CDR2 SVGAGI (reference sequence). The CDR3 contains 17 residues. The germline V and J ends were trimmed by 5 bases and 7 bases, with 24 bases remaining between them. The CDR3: CASSLRNRAASENEQFF. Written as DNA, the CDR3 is TGTGCCAGCAGTCTTAGAAACAGGGCCGCAAGTGAGAATGAGCAGTTCTTC.

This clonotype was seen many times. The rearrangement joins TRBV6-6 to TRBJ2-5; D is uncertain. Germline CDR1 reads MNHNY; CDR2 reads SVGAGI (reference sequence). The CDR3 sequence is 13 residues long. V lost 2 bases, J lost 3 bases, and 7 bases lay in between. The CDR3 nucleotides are TGTGCCAGCAGTTACATCCCAGAAGAGACCCAGTACTTC. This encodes CASSYIPEETQYF.

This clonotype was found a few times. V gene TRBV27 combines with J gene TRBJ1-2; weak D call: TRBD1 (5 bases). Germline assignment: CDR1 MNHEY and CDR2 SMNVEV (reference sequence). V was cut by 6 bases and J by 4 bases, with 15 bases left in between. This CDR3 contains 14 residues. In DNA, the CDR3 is TGTGCCAGCAGCGGAACGGGGGGAGGCTATGGCTACACCTTC. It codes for CASSGTGGGYGYTF.

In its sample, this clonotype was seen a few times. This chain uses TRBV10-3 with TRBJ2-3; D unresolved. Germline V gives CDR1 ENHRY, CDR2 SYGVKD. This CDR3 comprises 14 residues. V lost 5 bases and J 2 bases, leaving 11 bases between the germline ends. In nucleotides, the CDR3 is TGTGCCATCAGTTACAAGTTCCACACAGATACGCAGTATTTT. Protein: CAISYKFHTDTQYF.

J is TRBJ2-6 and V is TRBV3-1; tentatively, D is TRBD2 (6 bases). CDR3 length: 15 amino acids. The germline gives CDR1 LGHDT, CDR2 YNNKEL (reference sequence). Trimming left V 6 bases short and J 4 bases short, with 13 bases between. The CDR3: CASRGGPAGANVLTF. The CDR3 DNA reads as TGTGCCAGCAGGGGAGGACCGGCCGGGGCCAACGTCCTGACTTTC.

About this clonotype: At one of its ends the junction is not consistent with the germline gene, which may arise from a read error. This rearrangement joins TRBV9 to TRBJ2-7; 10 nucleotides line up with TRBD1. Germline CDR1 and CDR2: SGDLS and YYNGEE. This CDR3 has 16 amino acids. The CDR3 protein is CAGSVAFRDRGYEQYF. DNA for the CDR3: TGTGCCGGCAGCGTAGCGTTCCGGGACAGGGGCTACGAGCAGTACTTC.

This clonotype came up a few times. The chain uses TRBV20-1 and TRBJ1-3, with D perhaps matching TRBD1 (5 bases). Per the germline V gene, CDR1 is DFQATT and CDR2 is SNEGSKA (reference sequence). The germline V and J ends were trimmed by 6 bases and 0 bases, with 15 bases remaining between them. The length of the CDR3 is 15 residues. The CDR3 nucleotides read TGCAGTGCACTAGATGTCAGGGCCTCTGGAAACACCATATATTTT. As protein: CSALDVRASGNTIYF.

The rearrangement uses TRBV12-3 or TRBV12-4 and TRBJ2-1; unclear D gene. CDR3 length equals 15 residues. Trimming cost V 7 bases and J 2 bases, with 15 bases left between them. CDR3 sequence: CASNLWSPTYNEQFF. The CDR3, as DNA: TGTGCCAGCAACCTTTGGTCCCCGACCTACAATGAGCAGTTCTTC.

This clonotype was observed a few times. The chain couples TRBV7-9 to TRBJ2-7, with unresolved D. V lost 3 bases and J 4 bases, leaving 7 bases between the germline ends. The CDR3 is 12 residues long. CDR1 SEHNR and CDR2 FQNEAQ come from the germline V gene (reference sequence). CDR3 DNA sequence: TGTGCCAGCAGCTTTAGTTTATACGAGCAGTACTTC. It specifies CASSFSLYEQYF.

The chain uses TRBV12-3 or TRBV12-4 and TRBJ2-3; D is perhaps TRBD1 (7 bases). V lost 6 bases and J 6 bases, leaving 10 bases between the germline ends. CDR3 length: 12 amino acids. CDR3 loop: CASRPGGDTQYF. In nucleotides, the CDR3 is TGTGCCAGCAGGCCAGGGGGGGATACGCAGTATTTT.

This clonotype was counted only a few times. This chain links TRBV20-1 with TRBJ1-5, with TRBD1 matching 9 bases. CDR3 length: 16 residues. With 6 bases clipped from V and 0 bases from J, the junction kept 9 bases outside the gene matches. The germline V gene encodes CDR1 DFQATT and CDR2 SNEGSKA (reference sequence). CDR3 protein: CSATAGTGYSNQPQHF. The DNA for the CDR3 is TGCAGTGCAACTGCCGGGACAGGGTATAGCAATCAGCCCCAGCATTTT.

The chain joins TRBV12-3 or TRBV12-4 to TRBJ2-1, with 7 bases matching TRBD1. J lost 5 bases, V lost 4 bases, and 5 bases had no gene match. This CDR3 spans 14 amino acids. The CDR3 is CASSWGQRNNEQFF. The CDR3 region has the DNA TGTGCCAGCAGTTGGGGACAGCGAAACAATGAGCAGTTCTTC.

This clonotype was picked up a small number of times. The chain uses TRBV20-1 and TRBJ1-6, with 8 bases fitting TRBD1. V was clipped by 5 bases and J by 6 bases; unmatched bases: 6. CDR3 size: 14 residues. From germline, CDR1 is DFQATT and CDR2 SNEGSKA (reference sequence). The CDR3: CSASRTGSNSPLHF. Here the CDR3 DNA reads TGCAGTGCTTCTCGGACAGGGAGTAATTCACCCCTCCACTTT.

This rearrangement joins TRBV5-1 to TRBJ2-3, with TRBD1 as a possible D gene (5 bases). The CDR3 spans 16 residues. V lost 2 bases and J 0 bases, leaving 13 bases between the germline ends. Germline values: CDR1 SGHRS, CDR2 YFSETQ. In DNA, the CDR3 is TGCGCCAGCAGCTTCGCAGGGCCTCCCAGCACAGATACGCAGTATTTT. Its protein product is CASSFAGPPSTDTQYF.

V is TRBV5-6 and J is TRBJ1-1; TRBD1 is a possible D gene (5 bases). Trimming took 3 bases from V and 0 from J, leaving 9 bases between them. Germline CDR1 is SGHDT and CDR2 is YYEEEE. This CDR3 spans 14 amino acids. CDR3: CASSSGLLNTEAFF. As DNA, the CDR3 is TGTGCCAGCAGCTCGGGACTTTTGAACACTGAAGCTTTCTTT.

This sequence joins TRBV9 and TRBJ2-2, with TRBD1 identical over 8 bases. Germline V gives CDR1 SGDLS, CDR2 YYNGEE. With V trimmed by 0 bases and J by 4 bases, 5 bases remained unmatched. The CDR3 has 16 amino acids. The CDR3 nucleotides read TGTGCCAGCAGCGTAGTGCAGGGGGCGGTCACCGGGGAGCTGTTTTTT. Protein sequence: CASSVVQGAVTGELFF.

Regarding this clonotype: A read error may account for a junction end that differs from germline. This CDR3 reads CVSSLYLTRPGEQFF. Here the CDR3 DNA reads TGTGTCAGCAGTTTATATCTGACCCGACCGGGTGAGCAGTTCTTC. This chain links TRBV27 with TRBJ2-1; D is ambiguous. Germline assignment: CDR1 MNHEY and CDR2 SMNVEV (reference sequence). The CDR3 runs 15 residues.

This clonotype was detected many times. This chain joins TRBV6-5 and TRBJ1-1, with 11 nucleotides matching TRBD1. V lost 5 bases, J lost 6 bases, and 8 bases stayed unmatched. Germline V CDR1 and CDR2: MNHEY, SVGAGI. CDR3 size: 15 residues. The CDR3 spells CASSPGQGAGAEAFF. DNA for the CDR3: TGTGCCAGCAGTCCAGGACAGGGGGCGGGTGCTGAAGCTTTCTTT.

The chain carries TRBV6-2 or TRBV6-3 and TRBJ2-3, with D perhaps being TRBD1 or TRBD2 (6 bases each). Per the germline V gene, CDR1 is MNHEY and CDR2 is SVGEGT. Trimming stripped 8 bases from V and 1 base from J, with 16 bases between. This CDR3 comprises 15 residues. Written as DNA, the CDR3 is TGTGCCAGCTCAGGGGCGGGGAGTCGCACAGATACGCAGTATTTT. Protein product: CASSGAGSRTDTQYF.

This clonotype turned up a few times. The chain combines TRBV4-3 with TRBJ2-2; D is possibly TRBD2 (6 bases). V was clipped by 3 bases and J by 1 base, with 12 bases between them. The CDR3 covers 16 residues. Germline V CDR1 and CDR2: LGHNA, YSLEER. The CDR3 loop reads CASSHPGLENTGELFF. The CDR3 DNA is TGCGCCAGCAGCCACCCGGGACTGGAGAACACCGGGGAGCTGTTTTTT.

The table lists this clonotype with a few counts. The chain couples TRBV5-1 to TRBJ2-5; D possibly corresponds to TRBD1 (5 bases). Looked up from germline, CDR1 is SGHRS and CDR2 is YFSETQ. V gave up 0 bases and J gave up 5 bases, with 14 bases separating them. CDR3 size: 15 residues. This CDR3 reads CASSLALQGAETQYF. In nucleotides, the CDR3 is TGCGCCAGCAGCTTGGCCCTCCAGGGCGCCGAGACCCAGTACTTC.

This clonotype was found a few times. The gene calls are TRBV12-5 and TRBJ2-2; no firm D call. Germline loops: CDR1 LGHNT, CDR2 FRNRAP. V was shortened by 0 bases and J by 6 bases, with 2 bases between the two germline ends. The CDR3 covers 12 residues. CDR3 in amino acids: CASGLVSGELFF. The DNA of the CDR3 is TGTGCTAGTGGTTTGGTATCCGGGGAGCTGTTTTTT.

Here the CDR3 reads CSARRGQKETQYF. The CDR3 DNA is TGCAGTGCGAGAAGGGGACAGAAAGAGACCCAGTACTTC. The chain is built from TRBV20-1 and TRBJ2-5; 7 bases map to TRBD1. Germline CDR1 and CDR2: DFQATT and SNEGSKA (reference sequence). J was trimmed by 3 bases and V by 6 bases; bases with no gene match: 7. The CDR3 sequence is 13 residues long.

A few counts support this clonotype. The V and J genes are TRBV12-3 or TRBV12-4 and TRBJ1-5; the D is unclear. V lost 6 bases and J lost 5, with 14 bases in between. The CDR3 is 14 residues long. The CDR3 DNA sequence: TGTGCCAGCAGCTCGGGAATTCTGGATCAGCCCCAGCATTTT. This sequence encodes CASSSGILDQPQHF.

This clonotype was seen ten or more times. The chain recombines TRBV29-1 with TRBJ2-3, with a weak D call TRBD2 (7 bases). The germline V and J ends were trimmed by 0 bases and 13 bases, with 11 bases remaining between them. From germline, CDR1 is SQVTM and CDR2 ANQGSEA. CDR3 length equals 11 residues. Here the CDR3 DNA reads TGCAGCGTTGAAGACGGGGGGCCCAAGTATTTT. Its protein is CSVEDGGPKYF.

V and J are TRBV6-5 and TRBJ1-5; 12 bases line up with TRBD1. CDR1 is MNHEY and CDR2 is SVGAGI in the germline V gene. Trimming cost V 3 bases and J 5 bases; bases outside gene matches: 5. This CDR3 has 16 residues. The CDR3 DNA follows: TGTGCCAGCAGTTATATGGGACAGGGGGCAGATCAGCCCCAGCATTTT. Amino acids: CASSYMGQGADQPQHF.

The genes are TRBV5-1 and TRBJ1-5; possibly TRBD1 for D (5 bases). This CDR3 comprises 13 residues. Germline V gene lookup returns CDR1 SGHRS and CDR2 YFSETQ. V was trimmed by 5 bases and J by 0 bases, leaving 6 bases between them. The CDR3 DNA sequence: TGCGCCAGCAGACAGGATAGCAATCAGCCCCAGCATTTT. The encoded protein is CASRQDSNQPQHF.

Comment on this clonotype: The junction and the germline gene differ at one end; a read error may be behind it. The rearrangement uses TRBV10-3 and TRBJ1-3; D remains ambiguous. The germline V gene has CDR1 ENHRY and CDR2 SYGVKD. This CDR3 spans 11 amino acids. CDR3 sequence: CCTRSGNTIYF. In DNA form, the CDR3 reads TGCTGCACGCGCTCTGGAAACACCATATATTTT.

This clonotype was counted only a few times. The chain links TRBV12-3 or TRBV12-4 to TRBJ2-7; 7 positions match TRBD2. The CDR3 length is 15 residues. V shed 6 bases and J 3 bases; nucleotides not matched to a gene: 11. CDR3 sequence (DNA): TGTGCCAGCAGCCCTTGGGGGGGAGGAATCTACGAGCAGTACTTC. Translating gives CASSPWGGGIYEQYF.

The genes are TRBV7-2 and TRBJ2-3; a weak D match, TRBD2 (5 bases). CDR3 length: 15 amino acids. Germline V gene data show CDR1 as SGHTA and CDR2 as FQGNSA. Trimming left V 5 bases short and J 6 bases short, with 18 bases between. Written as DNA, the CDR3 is TGTGCCAGCAGCCCGAGCGGACTTCGCGGGGATACGCAGTATTTT. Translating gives CASSPSGLRGDTQYF.